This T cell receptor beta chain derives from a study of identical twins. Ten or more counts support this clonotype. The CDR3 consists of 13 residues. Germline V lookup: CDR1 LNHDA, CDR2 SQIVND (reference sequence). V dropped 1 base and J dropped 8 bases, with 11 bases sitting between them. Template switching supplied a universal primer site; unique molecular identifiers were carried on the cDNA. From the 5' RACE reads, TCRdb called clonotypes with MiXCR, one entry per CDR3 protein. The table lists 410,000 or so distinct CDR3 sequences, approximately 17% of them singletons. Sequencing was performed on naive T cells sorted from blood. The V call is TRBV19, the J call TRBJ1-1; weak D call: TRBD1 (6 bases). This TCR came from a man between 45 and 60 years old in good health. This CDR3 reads CASSIGWTAEAFF. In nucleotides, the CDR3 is TGTGCCAGTAGTATAGGCTGGACAGCCGAAGCTTTCTTT. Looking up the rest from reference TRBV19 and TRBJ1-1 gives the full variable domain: DGGITQSPKYLFRKEGQNVTLSCEQNLNHDAMYWYRQDPGQGLRLIYYSQIVNDFQKGDIAEGYSVSREKKESFPLTVTSAQKNPTAFYLCASSIGWTAEAFFGQGTRLTVV.